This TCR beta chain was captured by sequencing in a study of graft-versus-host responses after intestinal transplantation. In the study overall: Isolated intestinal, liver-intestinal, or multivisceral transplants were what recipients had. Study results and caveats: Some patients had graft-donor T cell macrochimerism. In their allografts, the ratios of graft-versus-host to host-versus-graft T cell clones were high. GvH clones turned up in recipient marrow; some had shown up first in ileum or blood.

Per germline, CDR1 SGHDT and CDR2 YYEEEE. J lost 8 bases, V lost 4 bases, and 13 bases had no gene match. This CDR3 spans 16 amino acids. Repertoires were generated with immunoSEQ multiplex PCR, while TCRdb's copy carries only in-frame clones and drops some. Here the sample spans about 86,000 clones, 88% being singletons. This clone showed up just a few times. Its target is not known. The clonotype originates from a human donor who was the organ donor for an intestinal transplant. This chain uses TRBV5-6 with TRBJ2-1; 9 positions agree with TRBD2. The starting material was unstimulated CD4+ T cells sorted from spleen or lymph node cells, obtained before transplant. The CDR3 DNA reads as TGTGCCAGCAGCAGGGGCGGGGGGGGTGAGAGGCATGAGCAGTTCTTC. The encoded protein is CASSRGGGGERHEQFF.